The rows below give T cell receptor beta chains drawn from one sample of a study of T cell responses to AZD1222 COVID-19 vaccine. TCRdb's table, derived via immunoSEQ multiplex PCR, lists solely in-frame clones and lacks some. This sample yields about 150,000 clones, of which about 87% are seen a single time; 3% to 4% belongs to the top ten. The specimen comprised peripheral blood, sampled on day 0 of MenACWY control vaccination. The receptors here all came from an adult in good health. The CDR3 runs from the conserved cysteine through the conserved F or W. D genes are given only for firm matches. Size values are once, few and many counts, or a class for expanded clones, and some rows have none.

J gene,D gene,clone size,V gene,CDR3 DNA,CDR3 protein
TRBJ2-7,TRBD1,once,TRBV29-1,TGCAGCGTCCGGGACAGGGACCGGTACGAGCAGTACTTC,CSVRDRDRYEQYF
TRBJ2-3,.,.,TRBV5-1,TGCGCCAGCTTGGACAGATCTAGCACAGATACGCAGTATTTT,CASLDRSSTDTQYF
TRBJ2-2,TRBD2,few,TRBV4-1,TGCGCCAGCAGCCCGGGACTAGCGGGAGGAGGGGGCACCGGGGAGCTGTTTTTT,CASSPGLAGGGGTGELFF
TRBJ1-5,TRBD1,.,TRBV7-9,TGTGCCAGCAGCGGACAGGGGTTAAATCAGCCCCAGCATTTT,CASSGQGLNQPQHF
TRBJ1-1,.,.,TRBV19,TGTGCCAGTATCCGATCGACAAGCTACATGAACACTGAAGCTTTCTTT,CASIRSTSYMNTEAFF
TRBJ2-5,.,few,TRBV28,TGTGCCAGCAGTTCCTCGCCGGGACGGATCCAAGAGACCCAGTACTTC,CASSSSPGRIQETQYF
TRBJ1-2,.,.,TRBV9,TGTGCCAGCAGCGTAGAAAAGGGGAGCTACACCTTC,CASSVEKGSYTF
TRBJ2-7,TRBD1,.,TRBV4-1,TGCGCCAGCAGCCTCCGTTCATCCGGGACAGCGGACGAGCAGTACTTC,CASSLRSSGTADEQYF
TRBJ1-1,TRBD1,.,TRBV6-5,TGTGCCAGCAGCCTGACAGGGATCACTGAAGCTTTCTTT,CASSLTGITEAFF
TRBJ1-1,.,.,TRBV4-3,TGCGCCAGCAGCCAACAATTAGGTACTGAAGCTTTCTTT,CASSQQLGTEAFF
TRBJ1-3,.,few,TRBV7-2,TGTGCCAGCAGCCCTCATGGGACTTCTGGAAACACCATATATTTT,CASSPHGTSGNTIYF
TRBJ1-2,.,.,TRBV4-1,TGCGCCAGCAGCCCGGAGGACAGCCTCAGATTCTATGGCTACACCTTC,CASSPEDSLRFYGYTF
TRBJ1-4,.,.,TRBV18,TGTGCCAGCTCCCCGGACAGTCTAGTCGGAAAACTGTTTTTT,CASSPDSLVGKLFF
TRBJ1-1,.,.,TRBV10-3,TGTGCCATCAGGGCCGGGGGGACCATGAACACTGAAGCTTTCTTT,CAIRAGGTMNTEAFF
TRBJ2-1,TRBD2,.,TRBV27,TGTGCAATAGGGGCTAGCGGGAGTCCGAGTGAGCAGTTCTTC,CAIGASGSPSEQFF
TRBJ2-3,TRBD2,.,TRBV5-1,TGCGCCAGCAGCTCCGGACTAGCGGGAGCGATTTCAGATACGCAGTATTTT,CASSSGLAGAISDTQYF
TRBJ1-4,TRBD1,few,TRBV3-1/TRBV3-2,TGTGCCAGCAGCCAACCGACAGGGGACCTTAATGAAAAACTGTTTTTT,CASSQPTGDLNEKLFF
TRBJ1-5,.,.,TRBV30,TGTGCCTGGAGCCAAGGGGGGGGTCAGCCCCAGCATTTT,CAWSQGGGQPQHF
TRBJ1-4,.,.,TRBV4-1,TGCGCCAGCAGCCAAGTACAGGGAGAAAAACTGTTTTTT,CASSQVQGEKLFF
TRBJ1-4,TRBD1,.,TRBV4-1,TGCGCCAGCACTCCCGGGACAGGGGATAATGAAAAACTGTTTTTT,CASTPGTGDNEKLFF
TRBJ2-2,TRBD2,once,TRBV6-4,TGTGCCAGCAGAACTAGCGGGGGCACCGGGGAGCTGTTTTTT,CASRTSGGTGELFF
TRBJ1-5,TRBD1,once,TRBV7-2,TGTGCCAGCAGTCGACAGGGGGCTAATAATCAGCCCCAGCATTTT,CASSRQGANNQPQHF
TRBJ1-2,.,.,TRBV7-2,TGTGCCAGCAGCCCTCGGCATAGCAACTATGGCTACACCTTC,CASSPRHSNYGYTF
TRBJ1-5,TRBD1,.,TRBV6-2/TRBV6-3,TGTGCCAGCAGTCGACAGGGGACGAACCAGCCCCAGCATTTT,CASSRQGTNQPQHF